A selection of T cell receptor beta chains follows, all from one sample in a study of T cell responses to AZD1222 COVID-19 vaccine. The protocol was immunoSEQ multiplex PCR, while the TCRdb copy is restricted to in-frame clones and leaves out a portion. Of 90,000 to 150,000 clones in the sample, 85% to 90% are singletons; the top ten hold roughly 12%. Here the sequenced sample was peripheral blood, taken on day 0 of AZD1222 vaccination. The receptors were gathered from an adult in good health. Both conserved end residues are part of each CDR3. The order of the fields is V gene, CDR3 protein.

V: TRBV13; CDR3: CASSLGLVGGPSNEQFF
V: TRBV29-1; CDR3: CSAGNSGANVLTF
V: TRBV28; CDR3: CASRTRDSLGTGELFF
V: TRBV28; CDR3: CATAGAGLLGEQFF
V: TRBV5-1; CDR3: CASSLEGNSNQPQHF
V: TRBV2; CDR3: CASRPGRFSGNTIYF
V: TRBV15; CDR3: CATSRGRTGYNEQFF
V: TRBV5-1; CDR3: CASSPSTGNYGYTF
V: TRBV5-4; CDR3: CASSSGRSPGELFF
V: TRBV30; CDR3: CACGQGDPKNTEAFF
V: TRBV23-1; CDR3: CASSPGFWDSPLHF
V: TRBV7-9; CDR3: CASSNRDSGEQYF
V: TRBV28; CDR3: CASSLSERGYTF
V: TRBV3-1/TRBV3-2; CDR3: CASSIAGGQETQYF
V: TRBV7-2; CDR3: CASSYRTGANEKLFF
V: TRBV28; CDR3: CASRDLAGIKTDTQYF
V: TRBV7-9; CDR3: CASSPAGNSGAPLGELFF
V: TRBV9; CDR3: CASSARLGEKLFF
V: TRBV19; CDR3: CASIRAANTGELFF
V: TRBV29-1; CDR3: CSAEDYRGGGNTIYF
V: TRBV11-2; CDR3: CASSLREIQPNEQFF
V: TRBV4-2; CDR3: CASSQDWTGVLPDTQYF
V: TRBV3-1/TRBV3-2; CDR3: CASSPRGGLDEQYF
V: TRBV27; CDR3: CASSLGGSKNIQYF
V: TRBV2; CDR3: CASSETRVTGNTIYF
V: TRBV9; CDR3: CASSTQTVLGELFF
V: TRBV7-6; CDR3: CASSLTGGGTDTQYF